This TCR beta chain was captured by sequencing in a study of T cells in Graves' hyperthyroidism and ophthalmopathy (dated by TCRdb to between 2019 and 2020). About the full investigation: Peripheral blood was sampled at the time of initial diagnosis, prior to any treatment. To identify distinguishing TCR V-J signatures, a discovery cohort of 90 to 100 patients was used, comprising some 45 with Graves' ophthalmopathy and some 60 with stable Graves' hyperthyroidism. An independent validation cohort of fewer than 20 hyperthyroidism patients and about 16 patients who later progressed to ophthalmopathy tested prospective prediction of ophthalmopathy. The 100 or so discovery patients were divided at random into training and test sets in a 7:3 ratio. In addition, the study compared T-cell repertoires in thyroid tissue and in blood from about 6 Graves' hyperthyroidism patients. Following sampling, methimazole starting at 30 mg daily was given to hyperthyroidism patients, and high-dose intravenous methylprednisolone was given to ophthalmopathy patients. The paper describes TCR Vbeta CDR3 sequencing of 130 to 150 peripheral blood samples, made up of 43 ophthalmopathy patients, some 80 hyperthyroidism patients and approximately 17 progressor patients.

Beyond this particular receptor, the publication reports: Most expanded thyroid clonotypes (frequency above 0.001) were also detected in blood, suggesting blood repertoires may reflect thyroid immune responses. A 13 V-J signature model separated ophthalmopathy from stable hyperthyroidism, with just over 85% sensitivity and 81% to 83% specificity in cross-validation and 80%/75% in testing. No statistical method was used to fix the sample size in advance, and group allocation was not hidden from the investigators. During validation, the model predicted progression to ophthalmopathy a median of roughly 7.1 months ahead of onset, with around 65% sensitivity and 72% to 80% specificity.

Trimming takes 5 bases from V and 7 bases from J, and the germline ends sit 18 bases apart. CDR1 and CDR2 (SGHVS, FQNEAQ) derive from the germline V gene. Reading from cysteine to phenylalanine, the CDR3 counts 15 amino acids. Kept here is only the CDR3 DNA, which spans 45 bases and is read in frame from base 1. This clonotype was observed a handful of times. This receptor's antigen is unknown. Per-base qualities were not stored, and no clone one base away is much larger. Graves' hyperthyroidism was defined as stable when no progression to ophthalmopathy occurred over 18 months of follow-up. Hyperthyroidism patients were newly diagnosed, with disease duration under 2 months, and aged 18 to 65 years. Patients with uncontrolled infections, other autoimmune diseases, pregnancy or lactation were excluded. Diagnoses were based on clinical symptoms, serum thyroxine and TRAb, thyroid ultrasound and orbital computed tomography. Ficoll-Paque density gradient centrifugation was used to isolate PBMCs from approximately 10 ml of fresh peripheral blood. Total RNA was extracted with Trizol reagent, and quality was checked on an Agilent 2100 Bioanalyzer.

Amplification of TCR beta CDR3 regions was carried out from RNA transcripts. For the first round of RT-PCR on the TCR CDR3, the HTBI primer set was used together with the Qiagen OneStep RT-PCR kit. Libraries were constructed in a second round of multiplex PCR, after which size selection and purification were performed. Paired-end sequencing of the libraries was performed with 100 bp reads on an Illumina HiSeq2000. Processing in the source paper ran as follows. SOAPnuke was used to process the raw data, removing reads that contained adapters or uncalled bases, had a mean Phred below 15, or lacked an exact match to the constant primer or identifier. COPE v1.2.5 was used to merge high-quality paired reads, and clonotypes were defined as unique nucleotide sequences. MiTCR v1.1 was used to align clonotypes to the IMGT TRBV, TRBD and TRBJ reference segments. The analysis was restricted to V-J combinations with a frequency above 0.0001, which together covered about 99% of the repertoires. The TCS score was defined as F50 (clonal expansion) divided by E x V (chaos), with BLOSUM62-based TCRdist calculated between CDR3 peptides within each V-J. Welch's t-statistics and random forest reduced fewer than 550 V-J features to 13, which were used in a naive Bayes classifier (R e1071). TCRdb's own reprocessing of the public reads used fastp at Q25 and MiXCR and kept productive beta chains. A single entry per CDR3 protein holds the most common genes and DNA from its merged rows. The V and J calls shown here were made by TCRdb, not taken from the authors' results. In this sample the table shows hundreds of thousands of distinct CDR3 sequences, 14% of which occur a single time. Of the sample, roughly 10% is held by the ten largest clones.

Sequenced input: blood. The receptor was isolated from a woman between 18 and 30 years old with Graves' hyperthyroidism. The sequence joins TRBV7-8 to TRBJ1-5; the D gene cannot be resolved reliably. CDR3 reads: CASSPYTGSNQPQHF. At the DNA level, the sequence is TGTGCCAGCAGCCCGTACACGGGGTCGAACCAGCCCCAGCATTTT.